This section outlines one TCR beta chain sequence together with its context. This sample was included in a study of blood T cell repertoires in COVID-19. The length of the CDR3 is 12 residues. J was trimmed by 4 bases and V by 4 bases; bases with no gene match: 3. Germline V CDR1 and CDR2: SQVTM, ANQGSEA. As handled by the study authors: Estimation of nucleated cell counts was performed using reference gene primer amplification. Produced via immunoSEQ multiplex PCR; TCRdb's table is partial and in-frame only. The V and J calls and clone size come from that table; D and trimming were worked out from the DNA. The sample holds under 85,000 clones, more than 80% seen once. Seattle patients were enrolled while actively infected and followed longitudinally.

Sequencing used peripheral blood. The rearrangement links TRBV29-1 to TRBJ2-5; 7 nucleotides agree with TRBD1. The origin of this receptor is a man in his fifties with COVID-19, enrolled during active disease. This CDR3 reads CSVVQGSETQYF. The CDR3 nucleotides are TGCAGCGTTGTACAGGGGTCAGAGACCCAGTACTTC.